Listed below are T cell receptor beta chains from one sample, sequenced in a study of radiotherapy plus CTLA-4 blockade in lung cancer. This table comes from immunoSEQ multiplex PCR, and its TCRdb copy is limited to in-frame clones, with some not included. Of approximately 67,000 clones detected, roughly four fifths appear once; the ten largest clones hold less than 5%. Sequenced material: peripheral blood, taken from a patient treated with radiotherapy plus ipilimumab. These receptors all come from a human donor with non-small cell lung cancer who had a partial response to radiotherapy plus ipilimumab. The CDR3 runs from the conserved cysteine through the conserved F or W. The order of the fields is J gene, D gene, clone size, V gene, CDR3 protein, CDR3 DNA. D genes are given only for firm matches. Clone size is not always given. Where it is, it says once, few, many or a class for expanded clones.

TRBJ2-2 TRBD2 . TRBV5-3 CARSETSGANTGELFF TGTGCCAGAAGCGAGACTAGCGGGGCAAACACCGGGGAGCTGTTTTTT
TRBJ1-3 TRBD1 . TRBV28 CASSNTGGAGNTIYF TGTGCCAGCTCCAATACAGGGGGAGCTGGAAACACCATATATTTT
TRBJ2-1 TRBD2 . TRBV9 CASSPQAGGPRNEQFF TGTGCCAGCAGCCCTCAAGCGGGAGGGCCACGCAATGAGCAGTTCTTC
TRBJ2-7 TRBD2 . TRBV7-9 CASSPRTSGSNEQYF TGTGCCAGCAGCCCTAGGACTAGCGGGAGTAACGAGCAGTACTTC
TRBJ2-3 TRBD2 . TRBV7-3 CASSRPSGDTINTQYF TGTGCCAGCAGCCGACCTAGCGGCGATACGATAAATACGCAGTATTTT
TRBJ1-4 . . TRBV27 CASGRVNNEKLFF TGTGCCAGCGGCAGGGTGAATAATGAAAAACTGTTTTTT
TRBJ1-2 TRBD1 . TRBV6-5 CASSYGGQVNYGYTF TGTGCCAGCAGTTACGGGGGACAGGTTAACTATGGCTACACCTTC
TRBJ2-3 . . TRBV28 CASSLLSGDTDTQYF TGTGCCAGCAGTTTACTTAGCGGAGACACAGATACGCAGTATTTT
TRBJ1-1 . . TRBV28 CASNRGRHTEAFF TGTGCCAGCAATAGGGGGAGACACACTGAAGCTTTCTTT
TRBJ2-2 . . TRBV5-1 CASSFGGGELFF TGCGCCAGCAGCTTCGGGGGCGGGGAGCTGTTTTTT
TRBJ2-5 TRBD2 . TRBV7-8 CASSFGTSGRTETQYF TGTGCCAGCAGCTTCGGGACTAGCGGGAGAACGGAGACCCAGTACTTC
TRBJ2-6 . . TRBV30 CAWQGLGANVLTF TGTGCCTGGCAGGGTCTTGGGGCCAACGTCCTGACTTTC
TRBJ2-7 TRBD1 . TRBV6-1 CASSEVGQGPYEQYF TGTGCCAGCAGTGAAGTAGGACAGGGCCCTTACGAGCAGTACTTC
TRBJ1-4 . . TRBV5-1 CASSLRGPTRRTETATNEKLFF TGCGCCAGCAGCTTGAGGGGCCCTACCAGGCGGACGGAGACTGCAACTAATGAAAAACTGTTTTTT
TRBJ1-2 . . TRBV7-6 CASSPPGSF TGTGCCAGCAGCCCACCGGGTTCCTTC
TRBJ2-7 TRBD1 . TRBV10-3 CAISESPAGQGVPYEQYF TGTGCCATCAGTGAGTCGCCCGCCGGACAGGGAGTTCCCTACGAGCAGTACTTC
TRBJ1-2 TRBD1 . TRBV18 CASSPGTGGNYGYTF TGTGCCAGCTCACCCGGGACAGGGGGAAACTATGGCTACACCTTC
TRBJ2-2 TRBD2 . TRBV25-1 CASRQTSGNVDTGELFF TGTGCCAGCAGACAGACTAGCGGCAATGTCGACACCGGGGAGCTGTTTTTT
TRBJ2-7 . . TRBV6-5 CASRTGTSYEQYF TGTGCCAGCAGAACCGGGACATCCTACGAGCAGTACTTC
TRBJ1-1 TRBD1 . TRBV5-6 CASTWAGQGARDTEAFF TGTGCCAGCACTTGGGCCGGACAGGGGGCGCGGGACACTGAAGCTTTCTTT
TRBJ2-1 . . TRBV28 CASSSARYNEQFF TGTGCCAGCAGTTCCGCCAGATACAATGAGCAGTTCTTC
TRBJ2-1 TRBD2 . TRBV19 CASNRGSSYNEQFF TGTGCCAGTAACCGCGGGAGCTCCTACAATGAGCAGTTCTTC
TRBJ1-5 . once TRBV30 CAWSVGTDDRPQHF TGTGCCTGGAGTGTAGGGACTGATGATCGTCCCCAGCATTTT
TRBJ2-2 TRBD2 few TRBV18 CASSPAGDSTGELFF TGTGCCAGCTCACCCGCGGGAGATAGCACCGGGGAGCTGTTTTTT
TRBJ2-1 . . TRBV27 CASSLSGGAYNEQFF TGTGCCAGCAGTTTATCCGGCGGGGCCTACAATGAGCAGTTCTTC
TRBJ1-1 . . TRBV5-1 CASSFSTYGREAFF TGCGCCAGCAGCTTCTCGACTTATGGCCGTGAAGCTTTCTTT
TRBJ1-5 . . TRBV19 CASSTDSSNQPQHF TGTGCCAGTAGTACGGACAGTAGCAATCAGCCCCAGCATTTT
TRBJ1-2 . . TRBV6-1 CASSEQGNYGYTF TGTGCCAGCAGTGAACAGGGAAACTATGGCTACACCTTC
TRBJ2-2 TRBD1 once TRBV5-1 CASSLGQGAGELFF TGCGCCAGCAGCTTGGGACAGGGGGCCGGGGAGCTGTTTTTT
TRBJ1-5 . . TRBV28 CASITGLGQPQHF TGTGCCAGCATTACAGGGTTGGGTCAGCCCCAGCATTTT
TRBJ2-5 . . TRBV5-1 CASSKTRFPETQYF TGCGCCAGCAGCAAGACTAGGTTCCCAGAGACCCAGTACTTC
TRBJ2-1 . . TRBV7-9 CASSSAAHPGNEQFF TGTGCCAGCAGCTCTGCGGCCCACCCCGGCAATGAGCAGTTCTTC
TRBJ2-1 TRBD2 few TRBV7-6 CASSLWASGSGEQFF TGTGCCAGCAGCTTATGGGCTAGCGGGAGCGGTGAGCAGTTCTTC
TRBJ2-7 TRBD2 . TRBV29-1 CSALAGRYEQYF TGCAGCGCGCTAGCGGGACGATACGAGCAGTACTTC
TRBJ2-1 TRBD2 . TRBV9 CASSPFWTSGIYNEQFF TGTGCCAGCAGCCCCTTCTGGACTAGCGGGATCTACAATGAGCAGTTCTTC
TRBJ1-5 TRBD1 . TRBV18 CASSPGSGQGYQPQHF TGTGCCAGCTCACCAGGGTCGGGACAGGGATATCAGCCCCAGCATTTT
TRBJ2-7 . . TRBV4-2 CASSQGIANTYEQYF TGTGCCAGCAGCCAAGGTATAGCGAACACCTACGAGCAGTACTTC
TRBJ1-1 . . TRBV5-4 CASSFSSHDSAEAFF TGTGCCAGCAGCTTTTCTAGTCACGACTCCGCTGAAGCTTTCTTT
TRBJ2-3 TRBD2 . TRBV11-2 CASSSRLAGELRADTQYF TGTGCCAGCAGCTCAAGACTAGCGGGGGAGCTTCGCGCAGATACGCAGTATTTT
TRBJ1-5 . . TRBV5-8 CASSLAGGFNQPQHF TGTGCCAGCAGCTTGGCGGGGGGGTTCAATCAGCCCCAGCATTTT
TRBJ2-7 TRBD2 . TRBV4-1 CASSQGAGGPYEQYF TGCGCCAGCAGCCAAGGGGCGGGAGGGCCCTACGAGCAGTACTTC
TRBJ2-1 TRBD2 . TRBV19 CASISGSGRAKNEQFF TGTGCCAGTATCTCAGGGAGCGGGAGGGCTAAGAATGAGCAGTTCTTC
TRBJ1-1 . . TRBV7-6 CASSLASGGAYTEAFF TGTGCCAGCAGCTTAGCGTCGGGAGGGGCTTACACTGAAGCTTTCTTT
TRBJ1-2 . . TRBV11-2 CASSPNRVGYGYTF TGTGCCAGCAGCCCTAACAGGGTAGGGTATGGCTACACCTTC
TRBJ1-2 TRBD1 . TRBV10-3 CAIQGQGANYGYTF TGTGCCATCCAAGGACAGGGGGCTAACTATGGCTACACCTTC
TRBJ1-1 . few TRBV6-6 CASSYRQGGTEAFF TGTGCCAGCAGTTACCGGCAGGGCGGCACTGAAGCTTTCTTT
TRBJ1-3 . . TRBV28 CASGTSSSGNTIYF TGTGCCAGCGGGACATCGAGCTCTGGAAACACCATATATTTT
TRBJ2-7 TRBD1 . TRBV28 CASSPGQAYYEQYF TGTGCCAGCAGTCCAGGACAGGCTTACTACGAGCAGTACTTC